This record concerns one T cell receptor (beta chain) sequence. There is no known antigen for this receptor. There are no base qualities to consult, and no much larger clone falls within one base. The sample comes from a study of vaccination and CD4 T cells after COVID-19 (dated by TCRdb to the early 2020s). About the full investigation: The convalescent cohort included six males and four females, with two Hispanic individuals, seven Caucasians, two Asians and one multiracial person. Post-COVID blood samples were collected from convalescent patients a median of around 96 days after diagnosis, with a range of roughly 30 to 170 days. In roughly eleven COVID-19 convalescent patients and a few infection-naive healthy vaccine recipients, the spike-specific CD4+ TCR repertoire before mRNA vaccination was compared with the repertoire after mRNA vaccination. Participants got two doses of the Pfizer-BioNTech BNT162b2 vaccine (n=8) or two doses of the Moderna mRNA-1273 vaccine (n=2). Post-vaccine blood samples were obtained a median of around 67 days after the second vaccine dose, with a range of about 13 to 241 days. At the TCR clonotype level, an earlier paper using these donors assessed memory CD4+ T cell crossreactivity between SARS-CoV-2 and common cold coronavirus spike proteins. Control cultures received a CEFX viral epitope pool as the positive control, an HIV-1 Nef peptide pool as the negative control, or no peptide. For stimulating the cultures, overlapping spike peptide pools were used, derived from SARS-CoV-2 as well as from the common cold coronaviruses HCoV-NL63, HCoV-OC43 and HCoV-229E. Points the paper makes about the study in general: Relatively few convalescent patients were included in the study, and early timepoints after natural infection were not analyzed. Nearly all vaccine-specific clones in convalescent patients (304 of 307) were mono-reactive for SARS-CoV-2 spike rather than cross-reactive with common cold coronaviruses. Although the median number of SARS-CoV-2-reactive clonotypes went up from approximately 20 after infection to 38 after vaccination, the increase was not significant. In convalescent patients, a median 86.3% of post-vaccine SARS-CoV-2-reactive clones were detected only after vaccination, and vaccine-specific priming was suggested by this finding.

CDR1 and CDR2 (MNHEY, SVGAGI) derive from the germline V gene. Counted from cysteine to phenylalanine, this CDR3 has 14 amino acids. This entry keeps only the CDR3 DNA: 42 bases, framed from base 1. The junction shows trimming of 0 bases on V and 10 bases on J, plus 15 bases between the germline ends. The library came from PCR. TCR sequencing of DNA from cultured CD4+ T cells used the Oncomine TCR Beta short-read assay at the Johns Hopkins FTIC core. The QIAamp micro DNA kit was used to extract genomic DNA from the cultured CD4+ T cells. Oncomine TCR Beta libraries from cultured CD4+ T cells were pooled with unique dual indexes and sequenced on an Illumina iSeq 100. Turning to the authors' computational methods: Non-productive sequences were removed, and CDR3s that did not start with C, did not end with F or W, or were shorter than 7 amino acids were discarded. Antigen-specific clonotypes were identified with the MANAFEST web application by comparing peptide-stimulated wells with reference and other culture wells. Positive clones required FDR below 0.05, an odds ratio above 5, and productive frequency above 0.1% in at least two of three replicate wells. Cross-reactive clonotypes were defined as significantly expanded in both SARS-CoV-2 spike wells and at least one common cold coronavirus spike condition. Similarity between CDR3 sequences was evaluated in R version 3.6.1 using Levenshtein distances (stringdist) and unrooted phylogenetic trees (ape). TCRdb cleaned the public reads at Q25 with fastp, built clones with MiXCR and kept in-frame beta chains. Under each unique CDR3 protein, matching rows form one entry showing the most common genes and DNA. The V and J calls here are based on TCRdb, not the publication. The sample contains several thousand distinct CDR3 sequences, around two fifths of them found a single time. The top ten hold about 40% of the sample.

The sample's treatment or condition label, in plain terms: approximately 10-day PBMC culture with coronavirus spike peptide pools or control peptides (ViraFEST assay). CD4+ T cells from unexposed donors were collected before the COVID-19 pandemic (2011-2018). To expand antigen-specific T cells with peptide pools and then pick out the expanded clonotypes through TCR sequencing, the study relied on the ViraFEST assay. PBMCs were cultured at two million per well in IMDM supplemented with around 5.5% human AB serum and 8.5 to 10 IU/ml IL-2, with 9.5 to 10 ug/ml peptide pools added. Half of the culture medium was replaced with fresh IL-2-containing medium on days 3 and 7. After 10 to 11 days of culture, CD4+ T cells were isolated by negative selection with the EasySep CD4+ T cell isolation kit. As cell number allowed, CD4+ T cells from unexposed donors were tested for reactivity to SARS-CoV-2 S and N and to four common cold coronavirus spike pools. Ficoll-Paque Plus gradient centrifugation was used to isolate PBMCs from whole blood, and the isolated PBMCs were then either used fresh or cryopreserved at -140C. In general, triplicate wells were set up for every culture condition. Leukapheresis product for the unexposed donors was purchased commercially.

This clonotype originated in a human donor in good health. This sequence uses TRBV6-5 and TRBJ1-1; TRBD1 is a weak D gene call, 6 bases matching. Sequencing input: CD4+ T cells from blood, cultured in vitro. CDR3 loop: CASSYSKAGEGAFF. The nucleotides are TGTGCCAGCAGTTACTCGAAGGCAGGGGAGGGAGCTTTCTTT.